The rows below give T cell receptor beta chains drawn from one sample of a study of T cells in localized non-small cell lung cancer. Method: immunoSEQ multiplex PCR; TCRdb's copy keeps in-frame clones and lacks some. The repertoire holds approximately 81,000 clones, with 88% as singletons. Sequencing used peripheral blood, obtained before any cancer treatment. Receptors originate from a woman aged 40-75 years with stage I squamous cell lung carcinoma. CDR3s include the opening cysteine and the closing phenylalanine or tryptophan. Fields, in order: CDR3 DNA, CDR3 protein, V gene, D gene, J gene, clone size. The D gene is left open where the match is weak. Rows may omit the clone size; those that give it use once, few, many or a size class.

CDR3 DNA: TGCGCCAGCAGCCAGAGCGGATCCACAGATACGCAGTATTTT
CDR3 protein: CASSQSGSTDTQYF
V gene: TRBV4-1
D gene: .
J gene: TRBJ2-3
clone size: .

CDR3 DNA: TGTGCCTGGAGTACCGGACAGGGAGGGGATGAAAAACTGTTTTTT
CDR3 protein: CAWSTGQGGDEKLFF
V gene: TRBV30
D gene: TRBD1
J gene: TRBJ1-4
clone size: once

CDR3 DNA: TGTGCCAGCAGCCGCCGTCTGAGACAGCTCACAGATACGCAGTATTTT
CDR3 protein: CASSRRLRQLTDTQYF
V gene: TRBV11-2
D gene: .
J gene: TRBJ2-3
clone size: .

CDR3 DNA: TGTGCCAGCAGCCCTCAGGGGGGAGGCTATGGCTACACCTTC
CDR3 protein: CASSPQGGGYGYTF
V gene: TRBV7-9
D gene: TRBD1
J gene: TRBJ1-2
clone size: .

CDR3 DNA: TGTGCCAGCAGCTTAGAACCCTCTGGAAACACCATATATTTT
CDR3 protein: CASSLEPSGNTIYF
V gene: TRBV11-2
D gene: .
J gene: TRBJ1-3
clone size: .

CDR3 DNA: TGTGCCAGCAGCTTCTTGCGGGGGGCCAGCTCCTACAATGAGCAGTTCTTC
CDR3 protein: CASSFLRGASSYNEQFF
V gene: TRBV7-2
D gene: TRBD2
J gene: TRBJ2-1
clone size: .

CDR3 DNA: .
CDR3 protein: CATSRDWGQGNTVNF
V gene: TRBV15
D gene: .
J gene: TRBJ1-2
clone size: .

CDR3 DNA: TGTGCCAGCAGCGTAGGTATGGACACTGAAGCTTTCTTT
CDR3 protein: CASSVGMDTEAFF
V gene: TRBV9
D gene: .
J gene: TRBJ1-1
clone size: .

CDR3 DNA: TGTGCCAGCAGCAAAGTGATACCGCTATCGAACACCGGGGAGCTGTTTTTT
CDR3 protein: CASSKVIPLSNTGELFF
V gene: TRBV21-1
D gene: .
J gene: TRBJ2-2
clone size: .

CDR3 DNA: TGTGCCAGCAGGGCCGGGACAGGGAAGGGCTACACCTTC
CDR3 protein: CASRAGTGKGYTF
V gene: TRBV25-1
D gene: TRBD1
J gene: TRBJ1-2
clone size: .

CDR3 DNA: TGTGCCAGCAGTGAACCCCAGACCCTGAACACTGAAGCTTTCTTT
CDR3 protein: CASSEPQTLNTEAFF
V gene: TRBV6-1
D gene: .
J gene: TRBJ1-1
clone size: .

CDR3 DNA: TGTGCCAGCAGTCAAGGGAAGGGTCTCGAGCAGTACTTC
CDR3 protein: CASSQGKGLEQYF
V gene: TRBV6-6
D gene: .
J gene: TRBJ2-7
clone size: .

CDR3 DNA: TGTGCCATCAGTGAGTCTGGGACAGTGGATGGCTACACCTTC
CDR3 protein: CAISESGTVDGYTF
V gene: TRBV10-3
D gene: TRBD1
J gene: TRBJ1-2
clone size: once

CDR3 DNA: TGTGCCAGCAGCTTGGCGGCTGCTGGTGGAAACACCATATATTTT
CDR3 protein: CASSLAAAGGNTIYF
V gene: TRBV5-4
D gene: .
J gene: TRBJ1-3
clone size: .

CDR3 DNA: TGTGCCAGCAGTGAAGACCGATTTTGGCAGTACTTC
CDR3 protein: CASSEDRFWQYF
V gene: TRBV2
D gene: .
J gene: TRBJ2-7
clone size: .

CDR3 DNA: TGTGCCAGCTCACCACGGTCGGAACCTGGCACTGAAGCTTTCTTT
CDR3 protein: CASSPRSEPGTEAFF
V gene: TRBV18
D gene: .
J gene: TRBJ1-1
clone size: once

CDR3 DNA: TGTGCCAGCAGCGTCGAGGTATCCGGGATCTACAATGAGCAGTTCTTC
CDR3 protein: CASSVEVSGIYNEQFF
V gene: TRBV9
D gene: .
J gene: TRBJ2-1
clone size: once

CDR3 DNA: TGTGCCAGCAGCTTAGAATCGACGGTAGCCCGGGAGCTGTTTTTT
CDR3 protein: CASSLESTVARELFF
V gene: TRBV13
D gene: .
J gene: TRBJ2-2
clone size: .

CDR3 DNA: TGCGCCAGCAGCCAACGGCCGACAGGGGCATTCGACTATGGCTACACCTTC
CDR3 protein: CASSQRPTGAFDYGYTF
V gene: TRBV4-1
D gene: TRBD1
J gene: TRBJ1-2
clone size: .

CDR3 DNA: TGTGCCAGCAGCTCGACCCGGGCCCCTAATGAAAAACTGTTTTTT
CDR3 protein: CASSSTRAPNEKLFF
V gene: TRBV7-9
D gene: .
J gene: TRBJ1-4
clone size: .

CDR3 DNA: TGCGCCAGCAGGCGGGACAGCGGTTACCAAGAGACCCAGTACTTC
CDR3 protein: CASRRDSGYQETQYF
V gene: TRBV5-1
D gene: .
J gene: TRBJ2-5
clone size: .

CDR3 DNA: TGTGCCATCAGTGAAGGAGGACAGAGGGGGCTGGAGCAGTACTTC
CDR3 protein: CAISEGGQRGLEQYF
V gene: TRBV10-3
D gene: TRBD1
J gene: TRBJ2-7
clone size: .

CDR3 DNA: TGTGCCAGCAGCATCGACGCGAACACTGAAGCTTTCTTT
CDR3 protein: CASSIDANTEAFF
V gene: TRBV7-9
D gene: .
J gene: TRBJ1-1
clone size: .

CDR3 DNA: TGTGCCATCAGTCGCTCGACAGGCCGGCGGGAGACCCAGTACTTC
CDR3 protein: CAISRSTGRRETQYF
V gene: TRBV10-3
D gene: .
J gene: TRBJ2-5
clone size: .

CDR3 DNA: TGTGCCAGCAGCTTAGAGGGGGTTACTGGCTACACCTTC
CDR3 protein: CASSLEGVTGYTF
V gene: TRBV7-9
D gene: .
J gene: TRBJ1-2
clone size: .

CDR3 DNA: TGTGCCAGTAGTAGACGGGAGGTTGTTTCTGGAAACACCATATATTTT
CDR3 protein: CASSRREVVSGNTIYF
V gene: TRBV19
D gene: .
J gene: TRBJ1-3
clone size: .

CDR3 DNA: TGTGCTAGCAGCTTATCCCTGAACACTGAAGCTTTCTTT
CDR3 protein: CASSLSLNTEAFF
V gene: TRBV7-7
D gene: .
J gene: TRBJ1-1
clone size: .

CDR3 DNA: TGCGCCAGCAGCCCTTCCATCACAGGGACGGATAGCAATCAGCCCCAGCATTTT
CDR3 protein: CASSPSITGTDSNQPQHF
V gene: TRBV4-1
D gene: .
J gene: TRBJ1-5
clone size: once

CDR3 DNA: TGTGCCAGCAGTTTGTTCAGGGGTCGGGGCACTGAAGCTTTCTTT
CDR3 protein: CASSLFRGRGTEAFF
V gene: TRBV5-6
D gene: .
J gene: TRBJ1-1
clone size: .

CDR3 DNA: TGTGCCAGCAGTACAGGGTTTGGCTACACCTTC
CDR3 protein: CASSTGFGYTF
V gene: TRBV7-2
D gene: .
J gene: TRBJ1-2
clone size: .

CDR3 DNA: TGTGCCTGTGACTTGTCACAAGAGACCCAGTACTTC
CDR3 protein: CACDLSQETQYF
V gene: TRBV30
D gene: .
J gene: TRBJ2-5
clone size: .

CDR3 DNA: TGTGCCATCAGTGAGTCGGGAGCGAGTAGGGAGGCTTTCTTT
CDR3 protein: CAISESGASREAFF
V gene: TRBV10-3
D gene: .
J gene: TRBJ1-1
clone size: once

CDR3 DNA: TGTGCCAGCAGACGCGGACGGTACAATGAGCAGTTCTTC
CDR3 protein: CASRRGRYNEQFF
V gene: TRBV2
D gene: .
J gene: TRBJ2-1
clone size: .

CDR3 DNA: TGTGCCACCGGACAAACGATGAACACTGAAGCTTTCTTT
CDR3 protein: CATGQTMNTEAFF
V gene: TRBV15
D gene: .
J gene: TRBJ1-1
clone size: .

CDR3 DNA: TGTGCCAGCAGTGGCGGACAGGGACTCGGTGGCTACACCTTC
CDR3 protein: CASSGGQGLGGYTF
V gene: TRBV25-1
D gene: TRBD1
J gene: TRBJ1-2
clone size: .

CDR3 DNA: TGTGCCAGCACCGGAAGTCGAGATACGCAGTATTTT
CDR3 protein: CASTGSRDTQYF
V gene: TRBV6-5
D gene: .
J gene: TRBJ2-3
clone size: .

CDR3 DNA: TGTGCCAGCAGCCGGGACAGACAAGAGACCCAGTACTTC
CDR3 protein: CASSRDRQETQYF
V gene: TRBV6-5
D gene: TRBD1
J gene: TRBJ2-5
clone size: .

CDR3 DNA: TGTGCCCGAACCGGGGGCTCCTATAATTCACCCCTCCACTTT
CDR3 protein: CARTGGSYNSPLHF
V gene: TRBV30
D gene: .
J gene: TRBJ1-6
clone size: .